This record looks at one TCR beta chain sequence and its context. The target antigen is unknown. The data were obtained in a study of early stage breast cancer tumors. Study summary: Of some 17 invasive breast tumors, about a dozen were hormone receptor-positive, HER2-negative.

Study-wide results and limits: In about 90% of the 16 patients, blood comparison separated tumor from normal breast. Unsorted bulk genomic DNA sequencing lacked pairing and functional marker data.

CDR3 length: 14 residues. Germline V gene sequence: CDR1 MNHEY, CDR2 SMNVEV (reference sequence). Trimming removed 2 bases from V and 2 bases from J; junction bases left unmatched: 2. Data came from immunoSEQ multiplex PCR; TCRdb stores just in-frame clones and leaves some out. The sample lists about 19,000 clones; around 83% were seen once. Sequenced material: blood. This sequence was found in an older person with breast cancer. J is TRBJ2-7 and V is TRBV27, with 8 bases matching TRBD2. CDR3 loop: CASSLAGGTYEQYF. CDR3 coding DNA: TGTGCCAGCAGTTTAGCGGGGGGTACCTACGAGCAGTACTTC.